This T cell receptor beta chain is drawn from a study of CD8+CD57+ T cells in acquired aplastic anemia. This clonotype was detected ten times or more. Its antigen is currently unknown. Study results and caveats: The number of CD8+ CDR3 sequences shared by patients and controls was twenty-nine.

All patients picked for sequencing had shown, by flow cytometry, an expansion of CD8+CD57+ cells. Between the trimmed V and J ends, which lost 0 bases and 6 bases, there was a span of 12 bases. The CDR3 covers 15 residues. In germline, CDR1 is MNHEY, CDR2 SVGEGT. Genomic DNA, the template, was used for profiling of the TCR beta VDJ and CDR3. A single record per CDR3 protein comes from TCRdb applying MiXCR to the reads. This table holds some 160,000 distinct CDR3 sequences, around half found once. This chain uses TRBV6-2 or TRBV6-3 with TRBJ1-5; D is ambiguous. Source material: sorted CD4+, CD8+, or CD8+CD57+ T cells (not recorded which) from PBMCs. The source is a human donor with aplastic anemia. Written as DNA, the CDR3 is TGTGCCAGCAGTTACTCGAGGTATCGGGGTCAGCCCCAGCATTTT. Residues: CASSYSRYRGQPQHF.